This is a list of T cell receptor beta chains from one sample in a study of blood T cell repertoires in COVID-19. Using immunoSEQ multiplex PCR, the repertoire was profiled, and TCRdb retains in-frame clones only, with some absent. Of about 90,000 clones listed, around three quarters are singletons. Sequencing was done on a sample of peripheral blood. These receptors all stem from a woman in her 70s with acute or convalescent COVID-19. Both conserved end residues are part of each CDR3. A D gene is named only where the DNA matches it firmly. The size entry is marked missing in some rows and otherwise reads once, few, many or a size class.

TRBJ2-1 | TRBV4-1 | TRBD2 | NA | CASSQALAGGPIEQFF | TGCGCCAGCAGCCAGGCTCTAGCGGGAGGCCCAATTGAGCAGTTCTTC
TRBJ2-1 | TRBV15 | TRBD2 | NA | CATSRESSGGPYNEQFF | TGTGCCACCAGCAGAGAATCAAGCGGGGGCCCGTACAATGAGCAGTTCTTC
TRBJ2-2 | TRBV7-3 | TRBD2 | NA | CASSLSPGGGTGELFF | TGTGCCAGCAGCTTAAGTCCGGGAGGCGGCACCGGGGAGCTGTTTTTT
TRBJ2-5 | TRBV27 | NA | NA | CASRPRTARGQETQYF | TGTGCCAGCAGACCCCGGACAGCCCGGGGCCAAGAGACCCAGTACTTC
TRBJ1-1 | TRBV29-1 | NA | NA | CSCSVSMNTEAFF | TGCAGCTGTAGTGTGTCAATGAACACTGAAGCTTTCTTT
TRBJ1-5 | TRBV7-2 | NA | NA | CASSLAQGNQPQHF | TGTGCCAGCAGCTTAGCCCAGGGGAATCAGCCCCAGCATTTT
TRBJ1-2 | TRBV28 | TRBD1 | NA | CASSLTGDGYTF | TGTGCCAGCAGTTTGACAGGGGATGGCTACACCTTC
TRBJ2-2 | TRBV6-1 | TRBD2 | NA | CASSQGTSGNTGELFF | TGTGCCAGCAGTCAAGGGACTAGCGGTAACACCGGGGAGCTGTTTTTT
TRBJ1-1 | TRBV28 | NA | NA | CASGPRTRGTEAFF | TGTGCCAGCGGCCCCCGGACAAGAGGAACTGAAGCTTTCTTT
TRBJ2-3 | TRBV19 | NA | NA | CASSILGGVGTDTQYF | TGTGCCAGTAGTATCCTGGGGGGAGTGGGCACAGATACGCAGTATTTT
TRBJ1-1 | TRBV25-1 | NA | NA | CASSDTHRMNTEAFF | TGTGCCAGCAGTGATACCCACAGGATGAACACTGAAGCTTTCTTT
TRBJ1-4 | TRBV27 | NA | NA | CASSSGLVNEKLFF | TGTGCCAGCAGTTCGGGACTGGTTAATGAAAAACTGTTTTTT
TRBJ2-7 | TRBV28 | NA | NA | CASSVTGLQYEQYF | TGTGCCAGCAGTGTTACGGGACTCCAGTACGAGCAGTACTTC
TRBJ2-7 | TRBV6-5 | TRBD2 | NA | CASSPGGAKSYEQYF | TGTGCCAGCAGCCCCGGGGGGGCCAAGTCCTACGAGCAGTACTTC
TRBJ2-5 | TRBV7-8 | NA | few | CASSLEKPDYRTETQYF | TGTGCCAGCAGCTTAGAAAAGCCGGACTATAGGACGGAGACCCAGTACTTC
TRBJ1-3 | TRBV30 | NA | NA | CAWRGSSGNTIYF | TGTGCCTGGAGGGGGAGCTCTGGAAACACCATATATTTT
TRBJ2-1 | TRBV24-1 | TRBD2 | NA | CATSDPSGGAGAYNEQFF | TGTGCCACCAGTGATCCTAGCGGGGGGGCTGGCGCCTACAATGAGCAGTTCTTC
TRBJ2-3 | TRBV27 | TRBD2 | NA | CASSLRASGGAIDTQYF | TGTGCCAGCAGTTTAAGGGCTAGCGGGGGGGCAATAGATACGCAGTATTTT
TRBJ2-1 | TRBV6-2/TRBV6-3 | TRBD2 | once | CASSYTEPGLVRHEQFF | TGTGCCAGCAGTTATACCGAACCGGGACTAGTTAGACATGAGCAGTTCTTC
TRBJ2-1 | TRBV7-2 | NA | once | CASSLGLSGFDEQFF | TGTGCCAGCAGCTTAGGACTATCTGGGTTCGATGAGCAGTTCTTC
TRBJ2-6 | TRBV28 | TRBD1 | NA | CASGDRFSGANVLTF | TGTGCCAGTGGGGACAGATTCTCTGGGGCCAACGTCCTGACTTTC
TRBJ2-7 | TRBV4-3 | TRBD1 | few | CASSQAGQLYEQYF | TGCGCCAGCAGCCAAGCGGGACAGCTCTACGAGCAGTACTTC
TRBJ2-3 | TRBV11-2 | NA | NA | CASSSRFTDTQYF | TGTGCCAGCAGCTCCCGTTTCACAGATACGCAGTATTTT
TRBJ2-7 | TRBV30 | TRBD1 | NA | CAWSTLTGNSEQYF | TGTGCCTGGAGTACCCTGACAGGGAATTCCGAGCAGTACTTC
TRBJ2-7 | TRBV12-1 | NA | NA | CASSFARPGQGSSYEQYF | TGTGCCAGCAGCTTTGCACGACCGGGACAGGGGAGCTCCTACGAGCAGTACTTC
TRBJ2-5 | TRBV10-2 | NA | NA | CASSGLVVETQYF | TGCGCCAGCAGTGGACTAGTCGTTGAGACCCAGTACTTC
TRBJ2-1 | TRBV3-1/TRBV3-2 | NA | NA | CASSQAGSSYNEQFF | TGTGCCAGCAGCCAAGCCGGGAGTAGCTACAATGAGCAGTTCTTC
TRBJ1-1 | TRBV6-5 | TRBD1 | NA | CASNTGGQGITEAFF | TGTGCCAGCAATACCGGGGGACAGGGGATCACTGAAGCTTTCTTT
TRBJ1-5 | TRBV7-8 | NA | once | CASSNRDTNQPQHF | TGTGCCAGCAGCAACCGGGACACCAATCAGCCCCAGCATTTT
TRBJ2-4 | TRBV7-2 | NA | NA | CASSLGTVAKNIQYF | TGTGCCAGCAGCTTAGGGACAGTAGCCAAAAACATTCAGTACTTC
TRBJ2-1 | TRBV12-3/TRBV12-4 | NA | NA | CASSLYLNNEQFF | TGTGCCAGCAGTCTTTACTTGAACAATGAGCAGTTCTTC
TRBJ2-7 | TRBV2 | NA | NA | CASSIGQFSYEQYF | TGTGCCAGCAGCATAGGACAGTTCTCCTACGAGCAGTACTTC
TRBJ1-2 | TRBV27 | TRBD1 | NA | CASSSTPRDSTRYGYTF | TGTGCCAGCAGTTCAACTCCACGGGACAGTACTAGGTATGGCTACACCTTC
TRBJ2-2 | TRBV28 | TRBD2 | NA | CASSLGTSLGGELFF | TGTGCCAGCAGTTTAGGGACTAGTTTAGGCGGGGAGCTGTTTTTT
TRBJ1-6 | TRBV11-2 | NA | NA | CASSQKPSSYNSPLHF | TGTGCCAGCAGCCAAAAACCGAGCTCCTATAATTCACCCCTCCACTTT
TRBJ1-6 | TRBV12-3/TRBV12-4 | NA | NA | CASGQIYNSPLHF | TGTGCCAGCGGGCAAATTTATAATTCACCCCTCCACTTT
TRBJ1-2 | TRBV4-1 | NA | many | CASSQDWQGSNYGYTF | TGCGCCAGCAGCCAAGATTGGCAGGGTAGTAACTATGGCTACACCTTC
TRBJ1-1 | TRBV30 | NA | NA | CAWSFRVVYTEAFF | TGTGCCTGGAGCTTCAGGGTTGTGTACACTGAAGCTTTCTTT
TRBJ2-6 | TRBV19 | TRBD1 | NA | CASSYRGPGANVLTF | TGTGCCAGTAGCTACAGGGGGCCAGGGGCCAACGTCCTGACTTTC
TRBJ2-3 | TRBV19 | TRBD1 | NA | CASSMLGQGPDTQYF | TGTGCCAGTAGTATGTTGGGACAGGGACCAGATACGCAGTATTTT
TRBJ2-5 | TRBV27 | TRBD2 | NA | CASSLLIAGGMETQYF | TGTGCCAGCAGTTTACTTATAGCGGGAGGGATGGAGACCCAGTACTTC
TRBJ1-1 | TRBV7-9 | TRBD1 | few | CASSGRQGVNTEAFF | TGTGCCAGCAGCGGACGACAGGGGGTAAACACTGAAGCTTTCTTT
TRBJ1-2 | TRBV2 | TRBD1 | NA | CASKLQGPQNYGYTF | TGTGCCAGCAAGCTACAGGGGCCGCAGAACTATGGCTACACCTTC